This T cell receptor (beta chain) was identified during a study of cytomegalovirus exposure and HLA in healthy donors. Notes on this clone: The antigen is not known.

All the people who gave samples were healthy bone marrow donors. Study-level results: Sequencing likely caused a cluster of highly shared sequence variants. In a later analysis, TCR beta V- and J-gene trimming was associated with a missense DCLRE1C variant. Among TCR beta chains of equal frequency, HLA-associated ones were more clonally expanded in a later analysis.

60 Vbeta and 13 Jbeta primers were used in PCR. Measured with immunoSEQ multiplex PCR; TCRdb has only the in-frame clones, and not every one. The repertoire holds about 150,000 clones, roughly 73% seen once, with about 1.4% in the top ten. This CDR3 comprises 17 residues. V lost 6 bases and J lost 0; bases outside the gene matches: 6. CDR1 SNHLY and CDR2 FYNNEI come from the germline V gene. This clonotype was sampled from a woman aged 25-40 years in good health and CMV-seronegative. The sequenced material came from PBMCs. The chain uses TRBV2 and TRBJ2-6; 9 bases agree with TRBD1. CDR3 in amino acids: CASRGGQGLSGANVLTF. The CDR3 nucleotides are TGTGCCAGCAGAGGGGGACAGGGCCTCTCTGGGGCCAACGTCCTGACTTTC.